The TCR beta chain described here comes from a study of blood T cell repertoires in COVID-19 (dated by TCRdb to 2020 to 2021). In the study overall: Samples covering the acute and convalescent phases of COVID-19 were provided by collaborators in the United States, Italy and Spain. The prospective study material was composed of cDNA or gDNA derived from T cells, B-cell-depleted T cells, or PBMCs. Subjects who had been exposed to COVID-19, were actively infected with it, or had recovered from it provided the deeply sampled blood TCRbeta repertoires that made up the dataset. The samples were drawn from the first 160 participants of the ongoing ImmuneRACE study and from over a thousand subjects provided by 6 global collaborators. Where HLA class I and class II types were available, the types were taken from metadata supplied by the sample provider, not from assay-based typing. Sample metadata almost always included a de-identified subject ID, COVID-19 status, age in years and sex. The repertoires were released in a freely available public database meant as a resource for research on the immune response to SARS-CoV-2.

Points the paper makes about the study in general: Clinical and demographic metadata were provided uncurated, with the amount varying by source and participant.

Note on this clone: Its binding antigen is unknown. No base-level quality is on record; no much larger clone is a single base apart.

One collaborating source in Seattle enrolled patients while the patients were actively infected and followed the patients over time throughout the course of disease. Each collaborating institution followed its own protocols to collect whole blood in K2EDTA tubes. Collaborator samples were shipped for TCRbeta analysis as frozen whole blood, isolated PBMCs, or DNA extracted from either sample type. The immunoSEQ Assay, a bias-controlled multiplex PCR, was used to amplify TCRbeta CDR3 regions from genomic DNA. In the source study's methods: The number of nucleated cells in each sample was estimated by amplification of reference gene primers within the assay. To quantify the absolute abundance of each unique TCRbeta CDR3 rearrangement, sequence reads were collapsed and filtered. For each sample, productive Simpson clonality was calculated as the square root of Simpson's diversity index across productive rearrangements. TCRdb provides this immuneACCESS table in a form limited to in-frame rearrangements. Some clones are lacking; in checked studies, under half of them reflect an unresolved V gene, and why the rest are absent is not known. V, J and clone size derive from that table, while D and trimming were established from the DNA sequence. This sample has tens of thousands of clones in its table, and approximately 80% of those were observed once. The ten largest make up roughly 13% of the sample.

From V the trimming removes 2 bases and from J it removes 8 bases, while the gene matches leave 8 bases of the junction unaccounted for. Sequences SEHNR (CDR1) and FQNEAQ (CDR2) are obtained from the germline V gene (reference sequence). The CDR3 runs 15 amino acids, cysteine and phenylalanine included. Left in the record is the CDR3 DNA by itself, 45 bases read in frame from the first base. Sequencing used peripheral blood. The chain was built from TRBV7-9 and TRBJ2-1, and 8 bases in between align with TRBD1. The receptor comes from a man between 50 and 59 years old with COVID-19, enrolled during active disease. The nucleotide sequence reads TGTGCCAGCAGCTTAAGACAGGGGTTCATCCATGAGCAGTTCTTC. The translation is CASSLRQGFIHEQFF.